Below, 22 T cell receptor beta chains from the same sample are listed, as sequenced in a study of regulatory T cells in long-lasting Graves disease (TCRdb year 2021). Library preparation used multiplex PCR. Sequencing instrument: Illumina HiSeq 4000. To build TCR beta libraries, CDR3 regions were amplified by Arm-PCR using iRepertoire HTBI primers. TCRdb reran the public reads through fastp at Q25 and MiXCR, keeping productive beta chains. Each entry is one CDR3 protein sequence, shown with its most common DNA and genes. Counted in this sample were 620,000 or so distinct CDR3 sequences; roughly 15% of them appeared once. The leading ten clones occupy 18% of the sample. The time point tag for this specimen amounts to: newly diagnosed GD, antithyroid drugs for less than 3 months. For both TCR sequencing and RNA sequencing, RNA was extracted from PBMCs in TRIzol. These data are also associated with another study on T cells in Graves' hyperthyroidism and ophthalmopathy.

Source: peripheral blood mononuclear cells (PBMCs), taken at new diagnosis, from a patient treated with antithyroid drugs. Receptors originate from a woman aged 25-40 years with Graves disease. Donor details come from another sample of the same person, matched by shared clones.

This clonotype has a count of ten or more. The gene calls are TRBV2 and TRBJ1-3; 7 positions agree with TRBD1. The CDR3 consists of 14 residues. CDR1 is SNHLY and CDR2 is FYNNEI in the germline V gene. Unmatched junction bases numbered 2, after V lost 6 bases and J lost 0 bases. The CDR3 region is CASSRDSSGNTIYF. In nucleotides, the CDR3 is TGTGCCAGCAGCCGGGACAGCTCTGGAAACACCATATATTTT. Full variable domain (rest looked up from reference TRBV2 and TRBJ1-3): EPEVTQTPSHQVTQMGQEVILRCVPISNHLYFYWYRQILGQKVEFLVSFYNNEISEKSEIFDDQFSVERPDGSNFTLKIRSTKLEDSAMYFCASSRDSSGNTIYFGEGSWLTVV.

There are many counts of this clonotype. The V gene is TRBV6-1, the J gene TRBJ1-2; D perhaps matches TRBD1 (5 bases). Germline V gene data show CDR1 as MNHNS and CDR2 as SASEGT. V dropped 2 bases and J dropped 12 bases, with 16 bases sitting between them. This CDR3 region has 13 residues. The CDR3 region is CASSEKDRTSNTF. DNA for the CDR3: TGTGCCAGCAGTGAAAAAGACAGAACAAGTAACACCTTC.

Many counts were recorded for this clonotype. J is TRBJ2-3 and V is TRBV18; possibly TRBD1 for D (7 bases). This CDR3 contains 15 residues. Trimming took 0 bases from V and 7 from J, leaving 14 bases between them. CDR1 is KGHSH and CDR2 is LQKENI in the germline V gene. CDR3 loop: CASSPPEGAFNTQYF. DNA for the CDR3: TGTGCCAGCTCACCACCGGAGGGGGCGTTCAATACGCAGTATTTT.

V usage is TRBV12-3 or TRBV12-4 and J usage is TRBJ2-7, with TRBD1 identical over 8 bases. Germline trimming cut 5 bases from V and 6 bases from J; bases unmatched to any gene: 6. The length of the CDR3 is 13 residues. CDR3 coding DNA: TGTGCCAGCAGTCAAGGACAGGGTCCCGAGCAGTACTTC. Residues: CASSQGQGPEQYF.

On this clonotype: A much bigger clone sits one base away, suggesting this may be a read error. The V and J genes are TRBV28 and TRBJ2-1; 10 bases agree with TRBD2. Germline lookup yields CDR1 MDHEN and CDR2 SYDVKM. The CDR3 extends over 13 amino acids. CDR3 bases: TGTGCCGGGAGGACTAGCGGTTACAATAAGCAGTTCTTC. Its protein is CAGRTSGYNKQFF. Complete variable domain (other parts from reference TRBV28 and TRBJ2-1): DVKVTQSSRYLVKRTGEKVFLECVQDMDHENMFWYRQDPGLGLRLIYFSYDVKMKEKGDIPEGYSVSREKKERFSLILESASTNQTSMYLCAGRTSGYNKQFFGPGTRLTVL.

The chain has TRBV15 and TRBJ2-1; TRBD2 might be the D (6 bases). The germline gives CDR1 LNHNV, CDR2 YYDKDF (reference sequence). CDR3 size: 14 residues. V was shortened by 7 bases and J by 6 bases, with 16 bases between the two germline ends. DNA of the CDR3: TGTGCCACCATAAGCACGCGGGAAGGCAATGAGCAGTTCTTC. It codes for CATISTREGNEQFF.

V usage is TRBV20-1 and J usage is TRBJ2-1; D is unclear. The CDR3 is 11 amino acids. V lost 6 bases and J 9 bases, leaving 12 bases between the germline ends. The germline CDR1 and CDR2 sequences are DFQATT and SNEGSKA (reference sequence). The CDR3 loop is CSALTLGEQFF. The CDR3 coding sequence is TGCAGTGCCTTAACCCTTGGTGAGCAGTTCTTC.

A few counts support this clonotype. The genes are TRBV20-1 and TRBJ1-4; D might be TRBD1 (5 bases). This CDR3 spans 13 amino acids. The V and J ends lost 4 bases and 3 bases respectively, with 9 bases between them. The V gene's germline CDR1 is DFQATT and CDR2 SNEGSKA (reference sequence). The CDR3 sequence is CSATPGPNEKLFF. Here the CDR3 DNA reads TGCAGTGCTACTCCGGGACCTAATGAAAAACTGTTTTTT.

This chain uses TRBV6-2 or TRBV6-3 with TRBJ1-5; 7 bases agree with TRBD1. The CDR3 has 14 amino acids. Germline values: CDR1 MNHEY, CDR2 SVGEGT. V was pared by 7 bases and J by 1 base, with 4 bases of the junction left unmatched. CDR3 DNA: TGTGCCAGCACCGAGACAGGGAGCAATCAGCCCCAGCATTTT. Translating gives CASTETGSNQPQHF.

Remarks on this clonotype: Possible read error: a much larger clone is one base away. J is TRBJ1-1 and V is TRBV6-5, with D unresolved. V lost 2 bases and J 3 bases, leaving 10 bases between the germline ends. Germline CDR1 reads MNHEY; CDR2 reads SVGAGI. The CDR3 covers 14 residues. CDR3 in DNA: TGTGCCAGCAGTTACGCACCGGATGACACTGAAGCTTTCTTT. This encodes CASSYAPDDTEAFF.

V gene TRBV29-1 combines with J gene TRBJ1-2, with 8 bases matching TRBD1. There are 15 residues in the CDR3. Looked up from germline, CDR1 is SQVTM and CDR2 is ANQGSEA. V lost 4 bases to trimming and J lost 2 bases; unmatched junction nucleotides: 9. The CDR3 reads CSVVNRGNLNYGYTF. For the CDR3, the DNA is TGCAGCGTTGTTAACAGGGGGAACCTAAACTATGGCTACACCTTC.

In this sample, this clonotype turned up many times. The chain uses TRBV7-2 and TRBJ2-1; unclear D gene. Per germline, CDR1 SGHTA and CDR2 FQGNSA. This CDR3 is built from 13 residues. V was clipped by 0 bases and J by 8 bases, with 8 bases between them. CDR3: CASSLAKSDEQFF. The CDR3 DNA is TGTGCCAGCAGCTTAGCGAAATCTGATGAGCAGTTCTTC. The full variable domain, in which reference TRBV7-2 and TRBJ2-1 provide the parts outside the CDR3, is GAGVSQSPSNKVTEKGKDVELRCDPISGHTALYWYRQSLGQGLEFLIYFQGNSAPDKSGLPSDRFSAERTGGSVSTLTIQRTQQEDSAVYLCASSLAKSDEQFFGPGTRLTVL.

This chain joins TRBV2 and TRBJ2-2; D is unclear. Germline CDR1 SNHLY, CDR2 FYNNEI. This CDR3 is 14 amino acids long. V shed 1 base and J shed 5 bases, with 8 bases lying between them. The CDR3 sequence: CASSEDSWTGELFF. The CDR3 bases are TGTGCCAGCAGTGAAGACTCCTGGACCGGGGAGCTGTTTTTT.

The chain joins TRBV28 to TRBJ2-5; 10 nucleotides line up with TRBD2. Per germline, CDR1 MDHEN and CDR2 SYDVKM. This CDR3 is built from 14 residues. The trim removed 7 bases at V and 4 bases at J, leaving 6 bases unmatched. CDR3 DNA sequence: TGTGCCAGCATCCCAGCGGGAGGGTCAGAGACCCAGTACTTC. Amino acid sequence: CASIPAGGSETQYF. The full variable domain, with the rest looked up from reference TRBV28 and TRBJ2-5, is DVKVTQSSRYLVKRTGEKVFLECVQDMDHENMFWYRQDPGLGLRLIYFSYDVKMKEKGDIPEGYSVSREKKERFSLILESASTNQTSMYLCASIPAGGSETQYFGPGTRLLVL.

This clonotype was picked up many times. V gene TRBV20-1 combines with J gene TRBJ2-7, with D perhaps matching TRBD1 (6 bases). Trimming took 0 bases from V and 4 from J, leaving 10 bases between them. This CDR3 spans 13 amino acids. Germline V gives CDR1 DFQATT, CDR2 SNEGSKA (reference sequence). CDR3 loop: CSAREQGSYEQYF. The CDR3 DNA follows: TGCAGTGCTAGAGAACAGGGAAGTTACGAGCAGTACTTC.

The table lists this clonotype with many counts. V and J are TRBV3-1 and TRBJ2-5; possibly TRBD2 for D (6 bases). Germline V gene sequence: CDR1 LGHDT, CDR2 YNNKEL (reference sequence). This CDR3 is 13 amino acids long. The germline V and J ends were trimmed by 3 bases and 7 bases, with 12 bases remaining between them. The CDR3 loop is CASSQDYLGTQYF. CDR3 coding DNA: TGTGCCAGCAGCCAGGACTACTTGGGGACCCAGTACTTC.

This clonotype was detected ten times or more. The genes are TRBV28 and TRBJ1-1; 8 nucleotides agree with TRBD1. Per the germline V gene, CDR1 is MDHEN and CDR2 is SYDVKM. The ends lost 4 bases at V and 2 bases at J; junction bases unmatched: 6. The CDR3 is 15 residues long. The CDR3 DNA sequence: TGTGCCAGCAGTTCCGCCGGACAGGGAAACACTGAAGCTTTCTTT. It encodes CASSSAGQGNTEAFF. The variable domain in full, with the rest retrieved from reference TRBV28 and TRBJ1-1, is DVKVTQSSRYLVKRTGEKVFLECVQDMDHENMFWYRQDPGLGLRLIYFSYDVKMKEKGDIPEGYSVSREKKERFSLILESASTNQTSMYLCASSSAGQGNTEAFFGQGTRLTVV.

This clonotype was seen only a few times. The junction differs from germline at one of its ends, possibly a read error. The chain employs TRBV4-1 and TRBJ2-5; D may be TRBD2 (5 bases). The CDR3 is 14 residues long. Germline V gene data show CDR1 as MGHRA and CDR2 as YSYEKL. As DNA, the CDR3 is TGTGCCAGCAGCCACCCGGGGTACCAAGAGACCCAGTACTTC. Its protein is CASSHPGYQETQYF.

At least ten counts were recorded for this clonotype. The chain recombines TRBV5-1 with TRBJ1-1, with a weak D call TRBD1 (6 bases). This CDR3 has 14 residues. CDR1 and CDR2 (germline): SGHRS, YFSETQ. With 1 base removed from V and 4 bases from J, the gap between germline ends came to 11 bases. This chain's CDR3 is CASSLTQGTTEAFF. In DNA, the CDR3 is TGCGCCAGCAGCTTGACTCAGGGGACCACTGAAGCTTTCTTT.

This clonotype was observed many times. CDR3: CASSSLVGQGLIAGEKLFF. In DNA, the CDR3 is TGTGCCAGCAGTTCACTTGTCGGACAGGGGTTAATCGCGGGCGAAAAACTGTTTTTT. The gene calls are TRBV27 and TRBJ1-4; 9 bases map to TRBD1. There are 19 residues in the CDR3. Germline CDR1 MNHEY, CDR2 SMNVEV (reference sequence). Unmatched junction bases numbered 20, after V lost 4 bases and J lost 8 bases.

This clonotype has more than one count but fewer than ten. The chain links TRBV6-4 to TRBJ2-1; 9 positions match TRBD1. This CDR3 comprises 14 residues. Germline V lookup: CDR1 MRHNA, CDR2 SNTAGT. Trimming cost V 6 bases and J 5 bases; bases outside gene matches: 5. The CDR3 DNA follows: TGTGCCAGCAGGCATGGACAGGGGAACAATGAGCAGTTCTTC. The encoded protein is CASRHGQGNNEQFF.

This clonotype was picked up a small number of times. CDR3 in amino acids: CASSLPGLAGLTDTQYF. CDR3 sequence (DNA): TGTGCCAGCAGCTTACCCGGACTAGCGGGTTTGACAGATACGCAGTATTTT. The J gene is TRBJ2-3, the V gene TRBV7-2; 11 bases are shared with TRBD2. CDR3 length: 17 residues. The germline V gene encodes CDR1 SGHTA and CDR2 FQGNSA. With 2 bases clipped from V and 3 bases from J, the junction kept 7 bases outside the gene matches.